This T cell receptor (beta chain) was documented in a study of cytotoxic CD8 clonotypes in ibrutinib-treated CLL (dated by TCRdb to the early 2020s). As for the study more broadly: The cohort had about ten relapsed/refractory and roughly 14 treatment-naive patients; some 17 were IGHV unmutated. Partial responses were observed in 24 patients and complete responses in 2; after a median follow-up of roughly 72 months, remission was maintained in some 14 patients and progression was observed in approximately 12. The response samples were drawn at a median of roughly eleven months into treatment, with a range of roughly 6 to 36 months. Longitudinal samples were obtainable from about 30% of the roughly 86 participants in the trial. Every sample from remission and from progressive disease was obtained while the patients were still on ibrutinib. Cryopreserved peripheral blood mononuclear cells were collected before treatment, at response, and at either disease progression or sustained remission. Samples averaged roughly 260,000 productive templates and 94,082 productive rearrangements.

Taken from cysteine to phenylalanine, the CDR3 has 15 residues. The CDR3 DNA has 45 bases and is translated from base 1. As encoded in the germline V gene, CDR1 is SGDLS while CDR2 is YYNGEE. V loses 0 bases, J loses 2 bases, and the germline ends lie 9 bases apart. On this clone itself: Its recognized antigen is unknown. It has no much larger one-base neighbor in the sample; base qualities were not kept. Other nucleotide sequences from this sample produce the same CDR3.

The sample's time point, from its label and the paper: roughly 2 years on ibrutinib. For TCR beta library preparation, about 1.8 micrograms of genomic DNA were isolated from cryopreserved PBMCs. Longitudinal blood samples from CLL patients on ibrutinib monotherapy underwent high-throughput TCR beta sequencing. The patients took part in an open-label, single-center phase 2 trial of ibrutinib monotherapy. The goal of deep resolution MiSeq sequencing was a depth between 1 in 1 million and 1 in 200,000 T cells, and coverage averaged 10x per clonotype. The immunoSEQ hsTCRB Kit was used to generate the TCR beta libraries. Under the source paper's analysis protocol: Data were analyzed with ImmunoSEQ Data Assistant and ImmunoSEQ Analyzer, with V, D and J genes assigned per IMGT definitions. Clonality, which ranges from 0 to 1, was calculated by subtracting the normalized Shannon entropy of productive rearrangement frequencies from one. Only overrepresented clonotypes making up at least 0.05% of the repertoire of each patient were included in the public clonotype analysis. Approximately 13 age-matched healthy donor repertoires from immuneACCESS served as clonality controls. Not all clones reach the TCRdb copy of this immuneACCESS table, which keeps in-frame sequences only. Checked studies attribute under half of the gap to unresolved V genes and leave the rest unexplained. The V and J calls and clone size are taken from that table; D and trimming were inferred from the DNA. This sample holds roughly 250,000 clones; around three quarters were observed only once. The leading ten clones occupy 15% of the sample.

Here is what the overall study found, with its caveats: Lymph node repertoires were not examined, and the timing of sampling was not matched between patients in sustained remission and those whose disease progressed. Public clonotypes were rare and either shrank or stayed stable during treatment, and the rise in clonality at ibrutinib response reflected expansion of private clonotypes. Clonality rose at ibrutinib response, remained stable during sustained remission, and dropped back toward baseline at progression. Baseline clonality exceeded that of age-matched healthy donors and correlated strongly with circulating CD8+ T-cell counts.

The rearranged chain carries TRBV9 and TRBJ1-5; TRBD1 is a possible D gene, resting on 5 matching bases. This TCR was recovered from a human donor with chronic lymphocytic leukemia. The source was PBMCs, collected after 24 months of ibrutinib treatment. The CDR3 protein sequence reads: CASSVAGSGNQPQHF. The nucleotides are TGTGCCAGCAGCGTAGCAGGGTCGGGCAATCAGCCCCAGCATTTT.